Each of the 2 T cell receptor beta chains below was sequenced from the same sample in a study of technical replicates of blood from a few donors (dated by TCRdb to the late 2010s). Receptor libraries were prepared by the immunoSEQ multiplex PCR assay. This is the immuneACCESS table as TCRdb keeps it, with only in-frame sequences that have V and J called. A part of the clones is gone; compared with another copy, unresolved V genes explain less than half, and the rest is unexplained. For this sample there are roughly 15,000 clones; around 87% appear just once. The leading ten clones occupy roughly 12% of the sample. The specimen was PBMCs. These receptors all come from a human donor in good health.

The J gene is TRBJ2-1, the V gene TRBV7-9; D is possibly TRBD1 (5 bases). CDR3 length: 18 residues. V dropped 5 bases and J dropped 0 bases, with 20 bases sitting between them. The V gene's germline CDR1 is SEHNR and CDR2 FQNEAQ (reference sequence). CDR3 region: CASSNPRGRANSYNEQFF. The CDR3 coding sequence is TGTGCCAGCAGCAACCCTAGGGGCAGGGCCAACTCCTACAATGAGCAGTTCTTC.

This chain joins TRBV6-5 and TRBJ1-1; D remains unclear. The V and J ends lost 6 bases and 0 bases respectively, with 8 bases between them. This CDR3 spans 13 amino acids. Per germline, CDR1 MNHEY and CDR2 SVGAGI. CDR3 sequence: CASSQSLNTEAFF. CDR3 sequence (DNA): TGTGCCAGCAGCCAGTCCTTGAACACTGAAGCTTTCTTT.